This record looks at one TCR beta chain sequence and its context. What it binds is unknown. These data are taken from a study of shared clonotypes between healthy human individuals. Points from the study as a whole: Sequencing depth was a factor that was expected to affect clonotype sharing among donors.

Germline CDR1 is GTSNPN and CDR2 is SVGIG (reference sequence). CDR3 length: 11 residues. Trimming cost V 2 bases and J 7 bases, with 8 bases left between them. The protocol was immunoSEQ multiplex PCR, while the TCRdb copy is restricted to in-frame clones and leaves out a portion. The top ten hold about 0.42% of the sample, which has approximately 1.5 million clones, around 98% seen once. This clonotype was obtained from a man aged 25 to 45 in good health. This chain links TRBV30 with TRBJ1-2; D unresolved. The sample taken for sequencing was naive CD4+ T cells sorted from blood. Subset reported: CD45RA+ positively selected. CDR3 in DNA: TGTGCCTGGAGTCGTACCGGTGGCTACACCTTC. Translated, it gives CAWSRTGGYTF.